The 28 T cell receptor beta chains below were found in one sample sequenced in a study of blood T cell repertoires in COVID-19. Method: immunoSEQ multiplex PCR; TCRdb's copy keeps in-frame clones and lacks some. The table has approximately 38,000 clones, more than 80% seen once; the top ten hold just under 9%. Material for sequencing was peripheral blood. The receptors were gathered from a man younger than 45 with active or convalescent COVID-19.

V gene TRBV19 combines with J gene TRBJ2-3, with TRBD2 identical over 11 bases. The V gene end was trimmed by 5 bases and the J gene end by 3 bases; junction bases not matched to a gene: 16. This CDR3 has 19 residues. Germline V gene data show CDR1 as LNHDA and CDR2 as SQIVND (reference sequence). In DNA form, the CDR3 reads TGTGCCAGTAGTGATACCCGACTAGCGGGATCCCATCGGACAGATACGCAGTATTTT. Protein sequence: CASSDTRLAGSHRTDTQYF.

V and J are TRBV29-1 and TRBJ1-1, with 7 bases that match TRBD1. Germline lookup yields CDR1 SQVTM and CDR2 ANQGSEA. V shed 1 base and J 1 base; nucleotides not matched to a gene: 3. The CDR3 has 14 residues. The CDR3 DNA reads TGCAGCGTTGAAGGGGGACAGCAGAACACTGAAGCTTTCTTT. As protein: CSVEGGQQNTEAFF. The full variable domain, rest sourced from reference TRBV29-1 and TRBJ1-1, is SAVISQKPSRDICQRGTSLTIQCQVDSQVTMMFWYRQQPGQSLTLIATANQGSEATYESGFVIDKFPISRPNLTFSTLTVSNMSPEDSSIYLCSVEGGQQNTEAFFGQGTRLTVV.

The chain couples TRBV29-1 to TRBJ1-1; the D gene is possibly TRBD1 (6 bases). The CDR3 is 12 residues long. Germline loops: CDR1 SQVTM, CDR2 ANQGSEA. V dropped 6 bases and J dropped 1 base, with 9 bases sitting between them. Written as DNA, the CDR3 is TGCAGCGTGGAGGACAGGAACACTGAAGCTTTCTTT. This codes for CSVEDRNTEAFF.

The chain carries TRBV9 and TRBJ2-2; tentative D call: TRBD2 (7 bases). The V end lost 4 bases, the J end lost 4 bases, and 14 bases lay between the germline ends. Germline values: CDR1 SGDLS, CDR2 YYNGEE. The length of the CDR3 is 15 residues. CDR3 nucleotides: TGTGCCAGCAGCTTTGGGGGGGCACCCACCGGGGAGCTGTTTTTT. Protein: CASSFGGAPTGELFF.

In DNA, the CDR3 is TGTGCCAGCAGCACCAGGACAGGGGTGACCACTAATGAAAAACTGTTTTTT. Its translation is CASSTRTGVTTNEKLFF. The chain has TRBV5-4 and TRBJ1-4; the match to TRBD1 covers 9 bases. The junction had 9 bases not matched to a gene; V was cut back by 4 bases and J by 2 bases. This CDR3 region has 17 residues. Looked up from germline, CDR1 is SGHNT and CDR2 is YYREEE (reference sequence).

The V call is TRBV6-5, the J call TRBJ2-3; TRBD2 aligns across 9 bases. CDR1 and CDR2 (germline): MNHEY, SVGAGI. This CDR3 is 16 amino acids long. With V trimmed by 1 base and J by 5 bases, 7 bases remained unmatched. The CDR3 DNA reads TGTGCCAGCAGTTACTTCAGCGGGGGGCTGGGAGATACGCAGTATTTT. This translates into CASSYFSGGLGDTQYF.

The rearrangement uses TRBV5-1 and TRBJ2-2; 9 nucleotides match TRBD1. There are 15 residues in the CDR3. Germline V gives CDR1 SGHRS, CDR2 YFSETQ. The junction had 8 bases not matched to a gene; V was cut back by 6 bases and J by 5 bases. CDR3 sequence reads: CASTLGDRVTGELFF. For the CDR3, the DNA is TGCGCCAGCACCCTGGGGGACAGGGTTACCGGGGAGCTGTTTTTT.

This chain links TRBV7-9 with TRBJ1-2, with 7 nucleotides matching TRBD1. The V segment lost 5 bases and the J segment 7 bases; nucleotides outside the gene matches: 16. The CDR3 spans 16 residues. Per germline, CDR1 SEHNR and CDR2 FQNEAQ (reference sequence). The CDR3 coding sequence is TGTGCCAGCAGCCACGATCGGGGGACAGTCGTTTCTGGCTACACCTTC. Protein: CASSHDRGTVVSGYTF.

The gene calls are TRBV6-5 and TRBJ2-7; 11 bases align to TRBD1. CDR3 length equals 14 residues. J was trimmed by 3 bases and V by 6 bases; bases with no gene match: 4. Germline loops: CDR1 MNHEY, CDR2 SVGAGI. Written as DNA, the CDR3 is TGTGCCAGCAGCGCCGGGACAGGGGGCTACGAGCAGTACGTC. Amino acid sequence: CASSAGTGGYEQYV.

The V gene is TRBV6-6, the J gene TRBJ2-7; D not resolved. Trimming left V 5 bases short and J 0 bases short, with 11 bases between. The CDR3 is made up of 14 amino acids. Germline assignment: CDR1 MNHNY and CDR2 SVGAGI (reference sequence). CDR3 bases: TGTGCCAGCAGTCTCCCCAGAAGCTCCTACGAGCAGTACGTC. It specifies CASSLPRSSYEQYV.

The chain joins TRBV9 to TRBJ2-2; D uncertain. CDR3 size: 14 residues. The V end lost 4 bases, the J end lost 1 base, and 8 bases lay between the germline ends. Germline V gene data show CDR1 as SGDLS and CDR2 as YYNGEE. The CDR3 region is CASSPRGNTGELFF. The CDR3 coding sequence is TGTGCCAGCAGCCCCCGAGGGAACACCGGGGAGCTGTTTTTT.

The chain joins TRBV5-6 to TRBJ1-5, with 7 bases aligning to TRBD1. The trim removed 0 bases at V and 4 bases at J, leaving 4 bases unmatched. Germline lookup yields CDR1 SGHDT and CDR2 YYEEEE. This CDR3 spans 15 amino acids. The CDR3 here is CASSLGGQLNQPQHF. CDR3 coding DNA: TGTGCCAGCAGCTTGGGGGGACAGCTTAATCAGCCCCAGCATTTT.

This chain links TRBV11-3 with TRBJ2-3; D gene ambiguous. Germline V gives CDR1 SGHNT, CDR2 YENEEA. Trimming shortened V by 1 base and J by 8 bases, and 13 bases separated the two germline ends. CDR3 size: 14 residues. The CDR3 bases are TGTGCCAGCAGCTTAGGTGTATCTGGGCCTACGCAGTATTTT. It codes for CASSLGVSGPTQYF.

This chain joins TRBV19 and TRBJ2-1; D gene uncertain. Germline values: CDR1 LNHDA, CDR2 SQIVND (reference sequence). The V and J ends lost 6 bases and 7 bases respectively, with 19 bases between them. The CDR3 consists of 15 residues. CDR3 region: CASSPTHSPWNEQFF. CDR3 DNA sequence: TGTGCCAGTAGCCCTACCCATAGCCCGTGGAATGAGCAGTTCTTC.

CDR3 residues: CASSFWDRGPTGDNEQFF. The CDR3 coding sequence is TGTGCCAGCAGCTTTTGGGACAGGGGGCCAACGGGGGACAATGAGCAGTTCTTC. The chain employs TRBV7-8 and TRBJ2-1, with 12 bases fitting TRBD1. This CDR3 region has 18 residues. V lost 3 bases and J lost 5; bases outside the gene matches: 11. Germline V gene sequence: CDR1 SGHVS, CDR2 FQNEAQ.

The chain is built from TRBV2 and TRBJ1-2, with a tentative D call TRBD1 (6 bases). CDR3 length equals 14 residues. The V gene lost 3 bases and the J gene lost 8 bases, with 16 bases spanning the gap. The germline V gene encodes CDR1 SNHLY and CDR2 FYNNEI. The CDR3: CASSEAGVTLGYTF. DNA for the CDR3: TGTGCCAGCAGTGAGGCAGGGGTTACCCTAGGCTACACCTTC.

This clone was seen only once. This chain connects TRBV18 to TRBJ1-1, with D uncertain. V was cut by 2 bases and J by 1 base, with 8 bases left in between. Germline V gives CDR1 KGHSH, CDR2 LQKENI. The CDR3 loop spans 14 amino acids. CDR3 nucleotides: TGTGCCAGCTCACCAGAGGAAAGGAACACTGAAGCTTTCTTT. The encoded protein is CASSPEERNTEAFF.

The chain combines TRBV6-1 with TRBJ2-3, with 7 bases matching TRBD1. The germline V gene encodes CDR1 MNHNS and CDR2 SASEGT. The V and J ends lost 1 base and 6 bases, in that order; junction bases with no gene match: 4. The CDR3 has 14 amino acids. CDR3 bases: TGTGCCAGCAGTGAAGGACAGGGTTCGGATACGCAGTATTTT. Protein: CASSEGQGSDTQYF.

The CDR3 sequence: CASRKGAVGTEAFF. The CDR3 DNA sequence: TGTGCCAGCAGGAAGGGGGCGGTAGGCACTGAAGCTTTCTTT. The chain recombines TRBV2 with TRBJ1-1; 7 nucleotides match TRBD1. The junction had 8 bases not matched to a gene; V was cut back by 6 bases and J by 4 bases. The CDR3 totals 14 residues. Germline V gives CDR1 SNHLY, CDR2 FYNNEI.

The chain links TRBV19 to TRBJ2-1; 9 bases are shared with TRBD2. The CDR3 spans 14 residues. The V and J ends lost 4 bases and 7 bases, in that order; junction bases with no gene match: 5. CDR1 is LNHDA and CDR2 is SQIVND in the germline V gene (reference sequence). CDR3 DNA: TGTGCCAGTAGTAGCGGGAGGGCCGTGAATGAGCAGTTCTTC. Amino acids: CASSSGRAVNEQFF.

V gene TRBV5-1 combines with J gene TRBJ1-1, with 9 bases identical to TRBD1. The CDR3 consists of 17 residues. The germline V gene encodes CDR1 SGHRS and CDR2 YFSETQ. J gave up 2 bases and V 2 bases, and 10 bases lay outside the gene matches. CDR3 coding DNA: TGCGCCAGCAGCTTCATGACAGGGGGGGGAACCAACACTGAAGCTTTCTTT. This gives the protein CASSFMTGGGTNTEAFF.

There are a few counts of this clone. CDR3 sequence: CATSDQGDTEAFF. The CDR3 DNA follows: TGTGCCACCAGTGATCAGGGGGACACTGAAGCTTTCTTT. The chain is built from TRBV24-1 and TRBJ1-1; 7 bases align to TRBD1. The V gene end was trimmed by 3 bases and the J gene end by 3 bases; junction bases not matched to a gene: 0. Germline lookup yields CDR1 KGHDR and CDR2 SFDVKD. CDR3 length equals 13 residues.

The chain uses TRBV7-2 and TRBJ2-7; TRBD2 matches 8 bases. Germline V gene sequence: CDR1 SGHTA, CDR2 FQGNSA. V lost 6 bases and J lost 6; bases outside the gene matches: 10. The CDR3 runs to 14 residues. The CDR3 DNA follows: TGTGCCAGCAGTTCCCTAGGACTAGCTTCCGAGCAGTACGTC. This translates into CASSSLGLASEQYV.

J is TRBJ2-1 and V is TRBV28; 7 bases are a match to TRBD2. After removal of 6 bases from V and 7 bases from J, the junction contained 9 bases not matched to a gene. Germline V gene sequence: CDR1 MDHEN, CDR2 SYDVKM. The CDR3 runs to 14 residues. CDR3 loop: CASSYQGGVNEQFF. CDR3 nucleotides: TGTGCCAGCAGCTACCAGGGAGGGGTGAATGAGCAGTTCTTC.

The rearrangement joins TRBV5-1 to TRBJ2-1; 7 bases line up with TRBD2. The ends lost 4 bases at V and 1 base at J; junction bases unmatched: 8. The CDR3 spans 16 residues. CDR1 is SGHRS and CDR2 is YFSETQ in the germline V gene. In DNA form, the CDR3 reads TGCGCCAGCAGCCCACCGACTAGCATTTCCTACAATGAGCAGTTCTTC. Translating it yields CASSPPTSISYNEQFF.

The rearrangement joins TRBV4-3 to TRBJ1-4; TRBD1 might be the D (6 bases). Germline CDR1 is LGHNA and CDR2 is YSLEER. Trimming stripped 4 bases from V and 2 bases from J, with 8 bases between. The CDR3 has 14 residues. In DNA form, the CDR3 reads TGCGCCAGCAGCCGCCAGGGGACTAATGAAAAACTGTTTTTT. Protein: CASSRQGTNEKLFF.

This clone was counted once. The J gene is TRBJ1-5, the V gene TRBV3-1 (or the pseudogene TRBV3-2), with D tentatively TRBD1 (5 bases). CDR1 and CDR2 (germline): LGHDT, YNNKEL (reference sequence). The CDR3 is made up of 14 amino acids. V gave up 0 bases and J gave up 7 bases, with 10 bases separating them. The CDR3 here is CASSQEGRGQPQHF. The CDR3 DNA is TGTGCCAGCAGCCAAGAAGGAAGGGGCCAGCCCCAGCATTTT.

CDR3 coding DNA: TGTGCCAGCAGCAGTCATACGTCTAAGGGCTACACCTTC. This translates into CASSSHTSKGYTF. The rearrangement uses TRBV13 and TRBJ1-2; no clear D gene. Trimming stripped 5 bases from V and 8 bases from J, with 15 bases between. The CDR3 is 13 residues long. CDR1 PRHDT and CDR2 FYEKMQ come from the germline V gene (reference sequence). Filled out from reference TRBV13 and TRBJ1-2, the complete variable domain reads AAGVIQSPRHLIKEKRETATLKCYPIPRHDTVYWYQQGPGQDPQFLISFYEKMQSDKGSIPDRFSAQQFSDYHSELNMSSLELGDSALYFCASSSHTSKGYTFGSGTRLTVV.